This T cell receptor (beta chain) was obtained from a study of blood T cells in healthy people across ages. Background on the study: For every two T cells, template switching captured about one barcoded beta molecule. General study results and limits: Not knowing donor CMV status may have confounded expanded clonotype changes.

There are many counts of this clonotype. Its matching antigen is unknown. They isolated at least 7 million PBMCs from each sample. Together with a sample-barcoded 5' primer, a J-beta primer mix was included in a second PCR lasting roughly 6 to 12 cycles. Via MiXCR, TCRdb re-called the 5' RACE reads, giving one row per CDR3 protein. Of approximately 880,000 distinct CDR3 sequences listed, about 44% were seen once; the top ten hold roughly an eighth. The sample consisted of blood. This sequence originates from a man in his thirties or forties in good health.

The CDR3 spells CSANPSTGVEQYF. The CDR3 region has the DNA TGCAGTGCTAACCCCTCAACAGGGGTCGAGCAGTACTTC. The rearrangement uses TRBV20-1 and TRBJ2-7; TRBD1 matches 7 bases. V lost 4 bases, J lost 6 bases, and 9 bases stayed unmatched. This CDR3 comprises 13 residues. Germline-derived CDR1 and CDR2 are DFQATT and SNEGSKA (reference sequence).